This TCR beta chain was captured in a study of blood T cell repertoires in COVID-19. Study-wide background: Acute-phase and convalescent COVID-19 samples originated in the United States, Italy and Spain. PBMCs, B-cell-depleted T cells, or T cells were the source of the cDNA or gDNA that made up the material.

As originally analysed: Estimation of nucleated cell counts relied on the amplification of reference gene primers. Assay used: immunoSEQ multiplex PCR; TCRdb lists only in-frame clones, some missing. V and J calls plus clone size are reproduced from that table; the DNA served to infer D and trimming. The repertoire holds fewer than 35,000 clones, about 91% seen once, with more than 9% in the top ten. With 5 bases clipped from V and 8 bases from J, the junction kept 10 bases outside the gene matches. Germline lookup yields CDR1 MNHEY and CDR2 SVGAGI. The CDR3 runs 15 residues. The sample was peripheral blood. The V and J genes are TRBV6-5 and TRBJ2-1, with 9 bases identical to TRBD1. The clonotype originates from a human donor with active COVID-19. The donor label of this sample is uncertain. This CDR3 reads CASSTPPGQGYEQFF. The CDR3 nucleotides are TGTGCCAGCAGTACGCCTCCGGGACAGGGATATGAGCAGTTCTTC.